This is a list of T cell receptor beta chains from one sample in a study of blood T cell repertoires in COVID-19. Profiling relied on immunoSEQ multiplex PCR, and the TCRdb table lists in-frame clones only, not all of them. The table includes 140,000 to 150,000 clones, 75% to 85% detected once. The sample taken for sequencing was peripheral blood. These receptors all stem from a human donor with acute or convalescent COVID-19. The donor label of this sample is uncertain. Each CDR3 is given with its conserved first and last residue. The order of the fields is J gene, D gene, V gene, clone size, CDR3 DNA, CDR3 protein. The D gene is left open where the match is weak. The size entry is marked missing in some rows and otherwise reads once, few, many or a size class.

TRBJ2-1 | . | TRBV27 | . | TGTGCCAGCAGTTTAGACAGTTACAATGAGCAGTTCTTC | CASSLDSYNEQFF
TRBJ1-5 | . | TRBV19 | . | TGTGCCAGTAACGAGGAGATGAATAGCAATCAGCCCCAGCATTTT | CASNEEMNSNQPQHF
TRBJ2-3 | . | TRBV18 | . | TGTGCCAGCTCACCACCCGGGGGAGATACGCAGTATTTT | CASSPPGGDTQYF
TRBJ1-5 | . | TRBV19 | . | TGTGCCAGTAGTACCTCCTGGGGGCTAGGGCAGCCCCAGCATTTT | CASSTSWGLGQPQHF
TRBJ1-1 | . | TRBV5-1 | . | TGCGCCAGCAGCGGACAGATGAACACTGAAGCTTTCTTT | CASSGQMNTEAFF
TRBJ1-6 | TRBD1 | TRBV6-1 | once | TGTGCCAGCAGTGAAGATTGGGCAGGGGGCAGCTCACCCCTCCACTTT | CASSEDWAGGSSPLHF
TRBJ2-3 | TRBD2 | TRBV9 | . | TGTGCCAGCACCTGGGCGGGGGACCGCACAGATACGCAGTATTTT | CASTWAGDRTDTQYF
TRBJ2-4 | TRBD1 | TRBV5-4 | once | TGTGCCAGCAGCGATACGGGACAGGGTAACATTCAGTACTTC | CASSDTGQGNIQYF
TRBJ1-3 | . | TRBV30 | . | TGTGCCTGGAGTGTACTTGGAAACACCATATATTTT | CAWSVLGNTIYF
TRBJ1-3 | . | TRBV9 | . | TGTGCCAGCAGCGTCGCCGGGACAACTGGAAACACCATATATTTT | CASSVAGTTGNTIYF
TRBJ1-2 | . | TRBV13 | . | TGTGCCAGCAGCTCACAGGGCAGTGGATCGGATGGCTACACCTTC | CASSSQGSGSDGYTF
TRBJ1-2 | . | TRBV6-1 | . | TGTGCCAGCAGTGAAGTGGGGGTCAGGGTGGGGGCCTACACCTTC | CASSEVGVRVGAYTF
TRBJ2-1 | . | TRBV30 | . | TGTGCCTGGAGTGAGGGGGACTCCTACAATGAGCAGTTCTTC | CAWSEGDSYNEQFF
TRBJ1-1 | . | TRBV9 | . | TGTGCCAGCAGCCCCGCGAGGAACGGGAACACTGAAGCTTTCTTT | CASSPARNGNTEAFF
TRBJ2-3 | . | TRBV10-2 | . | TGCGCCAGTGGGGGGACCCCCGAAGGAAACACAGATACGCAGTATTTT | CASGGTPEGNTDTQYF
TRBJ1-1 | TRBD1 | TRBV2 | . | TGTGCCAGCAGGGGACAGGGAGACACTGAAGCTTTCTTT | CASRGQGDTEAFF
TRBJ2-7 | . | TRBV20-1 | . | TGCAGTGCTAGTCTCTTTTTGTCCTACGAGCAGTACTTC | CSASLFLSYEQYF
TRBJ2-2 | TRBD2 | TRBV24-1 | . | TGTGCCACCAGTGCCGGGACTAGCGGGGGTCCGAACACCGGGGAGCTGTTTTTT | CATSAGTSGGPNTGELFF
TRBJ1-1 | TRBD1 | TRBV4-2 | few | TGTGCCAGCAGCCGAAGACAGGGGCGCTTGAACACTGAAGCTTTCTTT | CASSRRQGRLNTEAFF
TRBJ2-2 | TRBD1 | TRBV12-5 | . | TGTGCTAGTGGTTTGGCGGGACAGGGCACCACCGGGGAGCTGTTTTTT | CASGLAGQGTTGELFF
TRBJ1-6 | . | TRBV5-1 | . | TGCGCCAGCAGCCCGTCACCCGAGGTGAATTCACCCCTCCACTTT | CASSPSPEVNSPLHF
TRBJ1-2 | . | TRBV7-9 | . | TGTGCCAGCAGCTTTGGGGAGTATGGCTACACCTTC | CASSFGEYGYTF
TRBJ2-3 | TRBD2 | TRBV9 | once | TGTGCCAGCAGCGTAGGTCCTAGCGGGGGCCTTAGCACAGATACGCAGTATTTT | CASSVGPSGGLSTDTQYF
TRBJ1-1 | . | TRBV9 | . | TGTGCCAGCAGCGTAAACCCCGGCACTGAAGCTTTCTTT | CASSVNPGTEAFF
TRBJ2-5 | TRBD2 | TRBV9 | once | TGTGCCAGCAGCGGCCTCGGCGGGGGGGGAGAGACCCAGTACTTC | CASSGLGGGGETQYF
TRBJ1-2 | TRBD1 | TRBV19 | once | TGTGCCAGTAGTATCGCCAGGGGGCTGAGCGGCTACACCTTC | CASSIARGLSGYTF
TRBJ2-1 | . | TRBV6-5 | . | TGTGCCACGGCATTCTCGGGAAATGAGCAGTTCTTC | CATAFSGNEQFF